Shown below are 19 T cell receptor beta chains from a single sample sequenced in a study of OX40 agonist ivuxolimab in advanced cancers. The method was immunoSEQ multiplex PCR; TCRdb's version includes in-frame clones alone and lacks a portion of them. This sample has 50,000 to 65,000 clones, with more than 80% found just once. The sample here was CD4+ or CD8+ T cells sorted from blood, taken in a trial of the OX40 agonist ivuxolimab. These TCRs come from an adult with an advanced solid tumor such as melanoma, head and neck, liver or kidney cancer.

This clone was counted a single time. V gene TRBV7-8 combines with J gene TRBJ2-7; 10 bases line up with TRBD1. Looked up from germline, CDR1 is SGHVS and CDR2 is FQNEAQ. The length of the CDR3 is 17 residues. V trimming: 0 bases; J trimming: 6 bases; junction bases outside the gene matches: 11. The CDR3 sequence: CASSLARTGGFMGEQYF. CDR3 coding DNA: TGTGCCAGCAGCTTAGCGCGGACAGGGGGGTTCATGGGCGAGCAGTACTTC.

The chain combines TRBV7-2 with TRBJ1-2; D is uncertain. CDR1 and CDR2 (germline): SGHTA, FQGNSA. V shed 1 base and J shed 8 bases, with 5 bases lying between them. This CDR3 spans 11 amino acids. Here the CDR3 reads CASSLGGGYTF. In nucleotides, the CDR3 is TGTGCCAGCAGCTTAGGTGGGGGCTACACCTTC.

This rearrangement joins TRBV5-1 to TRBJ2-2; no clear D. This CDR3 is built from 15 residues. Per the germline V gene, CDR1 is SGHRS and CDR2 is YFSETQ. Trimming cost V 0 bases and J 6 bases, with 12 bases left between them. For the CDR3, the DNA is TGCGCCAGCAGCTTGGGGCAGGCGAGTGCCGGGGAGCTGTTTTTT. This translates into CASSLGQASAGELFF. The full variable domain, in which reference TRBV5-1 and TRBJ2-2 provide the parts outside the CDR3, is KAGVTQTPRYLIKTRGQQVTLSCSPISGHRSVSWYQQTPGQGLQFLFEYFSETQRNKGNFPGRFSGRQFSNSRSEMNVSTLELGDSALYLCASSLGQASAGELFFGEGSRLTVL.

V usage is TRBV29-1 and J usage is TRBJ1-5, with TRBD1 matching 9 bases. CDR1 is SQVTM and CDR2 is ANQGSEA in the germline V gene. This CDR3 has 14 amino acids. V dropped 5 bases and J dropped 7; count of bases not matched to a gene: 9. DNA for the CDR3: TGCAGCGTTTCCAGGGACAGGGACGGACAGCCCCAGCATTTT. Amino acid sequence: CSVSRDRDGQPQHF.

The CDR3 DNA reads as TGTGCCAGCACCGAGTTGGGTGCTAATGAAAAACTGTTTTTT. It translates to CASTELGANEKLFF. The J gene is TRBJ1-4, the V gene TRBV27; no reliable D call. V lost 7 bases and J lost 3, with 12 bases in between. Germline CDR1 MNHEY, CDR2 SMNVEV (reference sequence). The CDR3 is made up of 14 amino acids. Full variable domain (rest looked up from reference TRBV27 and TRBJ1-4): EAQVTQNPRYLITVTGKKLTVTCSQNMNHEYMSWYRQDPGLGLRQIYYSMNVEVTDKGDVPEGYKVSRKEKRNFPLILESPSPNQTSLYFCASTELGANEKLFFGSGTQLSVL.

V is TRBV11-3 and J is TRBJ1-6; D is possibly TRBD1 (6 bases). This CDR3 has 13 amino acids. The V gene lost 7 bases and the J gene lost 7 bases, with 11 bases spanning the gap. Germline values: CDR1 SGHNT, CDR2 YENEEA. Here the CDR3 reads CASTSGGNSPLHF. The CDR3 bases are TGTGCCAGCACATCGGGGGGCAATTCACCCCTCCACTTT.

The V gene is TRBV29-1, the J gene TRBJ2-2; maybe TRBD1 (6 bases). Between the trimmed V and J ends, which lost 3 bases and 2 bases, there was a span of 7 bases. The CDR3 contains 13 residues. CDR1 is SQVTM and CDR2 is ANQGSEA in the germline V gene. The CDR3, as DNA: TGCAGCGTTGAGACAGGCAACACCGGGGAGCTGTTTTTT. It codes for CSVETGNTGELFF.

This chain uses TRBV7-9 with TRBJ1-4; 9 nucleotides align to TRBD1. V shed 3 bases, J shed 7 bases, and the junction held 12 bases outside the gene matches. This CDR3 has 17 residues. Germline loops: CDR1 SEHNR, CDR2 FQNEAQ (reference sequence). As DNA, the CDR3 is TGTGCCAGCAGCTTCCCCTCCGTTGGGACAGGGAGTGAAAAACTGTTTTTT. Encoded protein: CASSFPSVGTGSEKLFF.

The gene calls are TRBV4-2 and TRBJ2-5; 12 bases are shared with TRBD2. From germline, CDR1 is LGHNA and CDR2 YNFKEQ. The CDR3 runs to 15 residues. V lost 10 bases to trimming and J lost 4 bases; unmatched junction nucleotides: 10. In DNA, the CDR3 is TGTGCCACCAGACCTAGCGGGGGGGCCGGAGAGACCCAGTACTTC. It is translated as CATRPSGGAGETQYF.

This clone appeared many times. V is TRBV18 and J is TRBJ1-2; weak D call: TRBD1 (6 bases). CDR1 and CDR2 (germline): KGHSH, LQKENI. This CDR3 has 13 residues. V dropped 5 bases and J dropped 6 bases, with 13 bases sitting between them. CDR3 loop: CASSSTGSDGYTF. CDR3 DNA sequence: TGTGCCAGCTCATCTACAGGGTCGGATGGCTACACCTTC.

CDR3 region: CASTQDGVLNTEAFF. Here the CDR3 DNA reads TGTGCCAGCACTCAAGATGGGGTCTTGAACACTGAAGCTTTCTTT. V is TRBV7-9 and J is TRBJ1-1; no clear D. The V end was cut by 7 bases, the J end by 0 bases, with 15 bases between. In germline, CDR1 is SEHNR, CDR2 FQNEAQ (reference sequence). The CDR3 consists of 15 residues.

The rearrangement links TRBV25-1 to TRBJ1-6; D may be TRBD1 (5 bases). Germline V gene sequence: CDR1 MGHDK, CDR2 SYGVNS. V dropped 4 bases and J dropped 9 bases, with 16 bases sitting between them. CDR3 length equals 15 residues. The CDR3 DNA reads TGTGCCAGCAGTGGACAGAACCGAGAGTCTTCACCCCTCCACTTT. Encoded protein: CASSGQNRESSPLHF.

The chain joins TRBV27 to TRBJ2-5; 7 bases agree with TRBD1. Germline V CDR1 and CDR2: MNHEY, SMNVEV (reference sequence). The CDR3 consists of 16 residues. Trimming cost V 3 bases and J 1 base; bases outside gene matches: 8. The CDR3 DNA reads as TGTGCCAGCAGTTTCCTTCGACAGGGCTCCCAAGAGACCCAGTACTTC. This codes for CASSFLRQGSQETQYF.

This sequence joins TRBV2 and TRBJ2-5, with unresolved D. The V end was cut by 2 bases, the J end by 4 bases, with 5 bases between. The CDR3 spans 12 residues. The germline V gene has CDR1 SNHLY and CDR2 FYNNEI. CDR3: CASSELVETQYF. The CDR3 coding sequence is TGTGCCAGCAGTGAACTAGTAGAGACCCAGTACTTC.

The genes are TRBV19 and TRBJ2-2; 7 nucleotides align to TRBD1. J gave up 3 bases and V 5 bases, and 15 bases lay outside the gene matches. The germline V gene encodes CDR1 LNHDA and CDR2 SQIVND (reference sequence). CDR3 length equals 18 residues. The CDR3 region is CASSFGQVIYGDTGELFF. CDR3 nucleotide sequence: TGTGCCAGTAGTTTTGGACAGGTTATCTACGGGGACACCGGGGAGCTGTTTTTT.

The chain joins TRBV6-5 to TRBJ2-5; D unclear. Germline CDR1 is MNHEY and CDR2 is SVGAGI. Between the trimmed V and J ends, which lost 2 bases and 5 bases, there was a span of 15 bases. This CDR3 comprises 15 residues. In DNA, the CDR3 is TGTGCCAGCAGTTACCTCTGGGGATCGGTGGAGACCCAGTACTTC. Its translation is CASSYLWGSVETQYF.

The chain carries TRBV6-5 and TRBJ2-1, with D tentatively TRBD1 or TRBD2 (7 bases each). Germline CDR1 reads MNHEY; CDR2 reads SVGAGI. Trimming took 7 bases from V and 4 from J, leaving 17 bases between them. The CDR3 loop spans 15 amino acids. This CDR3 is CASISGQGGYNEQFF. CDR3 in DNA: TGTGCCAGCATTTCTGGGCAGGGGGGGTACAATGAGCAGTTCTTC.

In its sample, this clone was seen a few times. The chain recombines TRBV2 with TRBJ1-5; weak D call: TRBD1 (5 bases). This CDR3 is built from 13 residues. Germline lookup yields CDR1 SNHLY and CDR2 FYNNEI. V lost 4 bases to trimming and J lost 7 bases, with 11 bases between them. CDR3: CASSVRVTQPQHF. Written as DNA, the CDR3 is TGTGCCAGCAGTGTCAGGGTTACGCAGCCCCAGCATTTT. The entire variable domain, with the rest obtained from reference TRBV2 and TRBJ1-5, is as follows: EPEVTQTPSHQVTQMGQEVILRCVPISNHLYFYWYRQILGQKVEFLVSFYNNEISEKSEIFDDQFSVERPDGSNFTLKIRSTKLEDSAMYFCASSVRVTQPQHFGDGTRLSIL.

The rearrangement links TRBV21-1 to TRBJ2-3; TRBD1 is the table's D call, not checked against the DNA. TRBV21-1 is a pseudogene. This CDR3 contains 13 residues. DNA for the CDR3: TGTGCCAGCAGCAACGGCAGGGGGGATACGCAGTATTTT. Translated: CASSNGRGDTQYF.